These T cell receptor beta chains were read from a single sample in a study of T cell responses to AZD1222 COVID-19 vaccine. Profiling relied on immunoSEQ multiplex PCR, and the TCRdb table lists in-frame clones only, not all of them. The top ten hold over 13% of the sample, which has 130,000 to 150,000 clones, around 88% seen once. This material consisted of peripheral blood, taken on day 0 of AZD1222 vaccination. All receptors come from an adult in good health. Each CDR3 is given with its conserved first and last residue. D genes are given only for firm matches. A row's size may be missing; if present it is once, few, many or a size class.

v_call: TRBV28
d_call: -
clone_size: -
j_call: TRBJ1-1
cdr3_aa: CASMVGGQHTEAFF
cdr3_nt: TGTGCCAGCATGGTCGGGGGGCAACACACTGAAGCTTTCTTT

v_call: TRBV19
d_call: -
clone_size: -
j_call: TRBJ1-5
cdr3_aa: CASREGRYSNQPQHF
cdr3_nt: TGTGCCAGTAGGGAAGGACGGTATAGCAATCAGCCCCAGCATTTT

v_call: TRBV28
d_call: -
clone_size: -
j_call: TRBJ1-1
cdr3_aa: CASSGRQGLIEAFF
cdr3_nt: TGTGCCAGCAGTGGGCGTCAGGGGCTTATTGAAGCTTTCTTT

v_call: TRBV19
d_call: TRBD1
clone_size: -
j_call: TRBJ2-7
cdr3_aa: CASSPGTGGFYEQYF
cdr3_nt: TGTGCCAGTAGTCCAGGGACAGGGGGCTTCTACGAGCAGTACTTC

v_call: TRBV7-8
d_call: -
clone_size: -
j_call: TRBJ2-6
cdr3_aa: CASSLYGANVLTF
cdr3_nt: TGTGCCAGCAGTCTCTACGGGGCCAACGTCCTGACTTTC

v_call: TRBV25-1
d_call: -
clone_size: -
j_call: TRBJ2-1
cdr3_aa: CASSESPRRTRKFF
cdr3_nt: TGTGCCAGCAGTGAATCCCCCCGACGGACGCGGAAGTTCTTC

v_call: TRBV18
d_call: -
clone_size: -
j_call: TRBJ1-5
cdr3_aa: CASSRQDNQPQHF
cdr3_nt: TGTGCCAGCTCACGCCAGGACAATCAGCCCCAGCATTTT

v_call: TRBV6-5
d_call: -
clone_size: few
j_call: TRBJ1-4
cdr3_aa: CASSPGQSKLFF
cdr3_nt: TGTGCCAGCAGCCCCGGACAGAGTAAACTGTTTTTT

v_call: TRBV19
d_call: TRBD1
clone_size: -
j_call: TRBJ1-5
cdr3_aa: CASREQGAGNQPQHF
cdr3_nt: TGTGCCAGTAGGGAACAGGGGGCCGGCAATCAGCCCCAGCATTTT

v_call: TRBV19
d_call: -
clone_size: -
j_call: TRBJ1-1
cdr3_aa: CASSTGIYTEAFF
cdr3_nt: TGTGCCAGTTCTACAGGGATTTACACTGAAGCTTTCTTT

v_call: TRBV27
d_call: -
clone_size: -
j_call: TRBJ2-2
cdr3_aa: CASSLVGLGGNTGELFF
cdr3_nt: TGTGCCAGCAGTTTAGTGGGACTGGGAGGGAACACCGGGGAGCTGTTTTTT

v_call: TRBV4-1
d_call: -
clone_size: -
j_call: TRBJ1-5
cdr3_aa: CASSQVVGGNQPQHF
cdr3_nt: TGCGCCAGCAGCCAAGTTGTAGGTGGCAATCAGCCCCAGCATTTT